This T cell receptor beta chain was sequenced for a study of cytomegalovirus exposure and HLA in healthy donors. Findings and limits, study-wide: Most TCR sequences were uncommon, yet certain public TCRs appeared in many donors.

A remark on this clone: Its cognate antigen is unknown.

Deletions cut 8 bases from V and 3 bases from J, with 11 bases between. CDR3 size: 14 residues. Germline V gene lookup returns CDR1 MNHNY and CDR2 SVGAGI (reference sequence). The PCR made use of 60 Vbeta and 13 Jbeta primers. Sequencing used immunoSEQ multiplex PCR; TCRdb keeps in-frame clones, though not all of them. The repertoire includes 100,000 to 150,000 clones, about 74% of them detected once, and approximately 5% sits in the top ten. Sequenced: PBMCs. This receptor was taken from a woman aged 50 to 60 in good health and CMV-seropositive. The rearrangement links TRBV6-6 to TRBJ1-6, with a possible D match to TRBD1 (6 bases). The CDR3 is CASDQQGYNSPLHF. CDR3 in DNA: TGTGCCAGCGACCAACAGGGCTATAATTCACCCCTCCACTTT.